The 21 T cell receptor beta chains below were found in one sample sequenced in a study of cytomegalovirus exposure and HLA in healthy donors. PCR was performed using 60 Vbeta and 13 Jbeta primers. TCRdb's copy holds only in-frame clones and misses some; the assay was immunoSEQ multiplex PCR. In the table there are roughly 100,000 clones, approximately 64% of which are singletons. The sequenced material came from PBMCs. These TCRs come from a woman aged 50 to 65 in good health and CMV-seronegative.

The chain employs TRBV6-6 and TRBJ2-1, with 7 bases identical to TRBD2. V dropped 2 bases and J dropped 5; count of bases not matched to a gene: 6. Germline assignment: CDR1 MNHNY and CDR2 SVGAGI (reference sequence). The CDR3 length is 15 residues. The CDR3 here is CASSYGGSGDNEQFF. Here the CDR3 DNA reads TGTGCCAGCAGTTACGGCGGGAGCGGGGACAATGAGCAGTTCTTC.

This clone has a count of ten or more. V and J are TRBV5-6 and TRBJ1-1; a possible D gene is TRBD1 (6 bases). CDR3 size: 15 residues. Germline V gene data show CDR1 as SGHDT and CDR2 as YYEEEE. With 2 bases removed from V and 6 bases from J, the gap between germline ends came to 17 bases. CDR3 nucleotides: TGTGCCAGCAGCTTCCTCACAGGGAGGGATCCTGAAGCTTTCTTT. Translating gives CASSFLTGRDPEAFF.

This chain's CDR3 is CASSGQENTEAFF. CDR3 in DNA: TGTGCCAGCTCCGGACAGGAGAACACTGAAGCTTTCTTT. The chain has TRBV18 and TRBJ1-1; 7 bases map to TRBD1. Trimming at V came to 6 bases and at J to 1 base, leaving 2 bases not matched to a gene. The CDR3 is made up of 13 amino acids. The V gene's germline CDR1 is KGHSH and CDR2 LQKENI.

The chain is built from TRBV7-9 and TRBJ2-5, with 7 bases aligning to TRBD1. The germline gives CDR1 SEHNR, CDR2 FQNEAQ (reference sequence). V lost 5 bases and J lost 4; bases outside the gene matches: 10. The CDR3 sequence is 15 residues long. The CDR3 nucleotides are TGTGCCAGCAGCCCACAGGGGCCCCGGCGAGAGACCCAGTACTTC. Amino acid sequence: CASSPQGPRRETQYF.

The chain carries TRBV18 and TRBJ2-1; weak D call: TRBD2 (5 bases). Germline-derived CDR1 and CDR2 are KGHSH and LQKENI. CDR3 length: 11 residues. Trimming took 6 bases from V and 9 from J, leaving 9 bases between them. The CDR3 reads CASSRATEQFF. CDR3 coding DNA: TGTGCCAGCTCGCGGGCAACTGAGCAGTTCTTC.

This chain connects TRBV12-5 to TRBJ2-7; D uncertain. Germline lookup yields CDR1 LGHNT and CDR2 FRNRAP. This CDR3 has 12 amino acids. V was cut by 0 bases and J by 3 bases, with 3 bases left in between. The chain's CDR3 is CASGLVSYEQYF. CDR3 nucleotides: TGTGCTAGTGGTTTGGTGAGCTACGAGCAGTACTTC.

This clone was detected once. This chain connects TRBV14 to TRBJ2-2; D unclear. The V gene lost 1 base and the J gene lost 2 bases, with 5 bases spanning the gap. There are 14 residues in the CDR3. The germline CDR1 and CDR2 sequences are SGHDN and FVKESK. The CDR3: CASSQGGNTGELFF. CDR3 DNA sequence: TGTGCCAGCAGCCAAGGAGGTAACACCGGGGAGCTGTTTTTT.

The genes are TRBV15 and TRBJ1-5; 8 nucleotides match TRBD1. V shed 4 bases and J 1 base; nucleotides not matched to a gene: 6. Germline V gene lookup returns CDR1 LNHNV and CDR2 YYDKDF (reference sequence). This CDR3 spans 16 amino acids. DNA for the CDR3: TGTGCCACCAGCAAAGGGACAGGTGGGAGCAATCAGCCCCAGCATTTT. Encoded protein: CATSKGTGGSNQPQHF. The full variable domain, completed using reference TRBV15 and TRBJ1-5, is DAMVIQNPRYQVTQFGKPVTLSCSQTLNHNVMYWYQQKSSQAPKLLFHYYDKDFNNEADTPDNFQSRRPNTSFCFLDIRSPGLGDTAMYLCATSKGTGGSNQPQHFGDGTRLSIL.

This sequence joins TRBV10-2 and TRBJ2-7; D is possibly TRBD2 (6 bases). Per germline, CDR1 WSHSY and CDR2 SAAADI. CDR3 length: 11 amino acids. V was cut by 6 bases and J by 4 bases, with 7 bases left in between. CDR3 in amino acids: CASRAGYEQYF. The CDR3, as DNA: TGCGCCAGCAGGGCGGGGTACGAGCAGTACTTC.

V and J are TRBV28 and TRBJ1-5; D is unresolved. This CDR3 is built from 11 residues. Trimming left V 5 bases short and J 4 bases short, with 3 bases between. CDR1 and CDR2 from the germline V gene are MDHEN and SYDVKM. This CDR3 reads CASSPNQPQHF. In nucleotides, the CDR3 is TGTGCCAGCAGTCCTAATCAGCCCCAGCATTTT. Based on the CDR3 plus reference TRBV28 and TRBJ1-5, the full variable domain is DVKVTQSSRYLVKRTGEKVFLECVQDMDHENMFWYRQDPGLGLRLIYFSYDVKMKEKGDIPEGYSVSREKKERFSLILESASTNQTSMYLCASSPNQPQHFGDGTRLSIL.

This chain joins TRBV5-1 and TRBJ2-2, with TRBD2 matching over 12 bases. Per germline, CDR1 SGHRS and CDR2 YFSETQ. This CDR3 comprises 16 residues. Trimming removed 6 bases from V and 5 bases from J; junction bases left unmatched: 8. CDR3 sequence reads: CASTLLAGGETGELFF. CDR3 coding DNA: TGCGCCAGCACCCTACTAGCGGGAGGCGAGACCGGGGAGCTGTTTTTT.

This rearrangement joins TRBV19 to TRBJ2-3; D possibly corresponds to TRBD1 (5 bases). There are 14 residues in the CDR3. In germline, CDR1 is LNHDA, CDR2 SQIVND (reference sequence). The V gene lost 6 bases and the J gene lost 4 bases, with 14 bases spanning the gap. The CDR3 sequence is CASSNPQGPDTQYF. The CDR3 region has the DNA TGTGCCAGTAGCAACCCTCAGGGCCCAGATACGCAGTATTTT.

The chain has TRBV19 and TRBJ1-5; TRBD1 matches at 7 bases. The CDR3 totals 15 residues. The germline CDR1 and CDR2 sequences are LNHDA and SQIVND (reference sequence). The J segment lost 6 bases and the V segment lost 7 bases, leaving 12 bases of the junction unmatched. The CDR3 loop reads CASTRTGEGSQPQHF. The CDR3 DNA sequence: TGTGCCAGTACCAGGACAGGAGAAGGGAGTCAGCCCCAGCATTTT. Filled out from reference TRBV19 and TRBJ1-5, the complete variable domain reads DGGITQSPKYLFRKEGQNVTLSCEQNLNHDAMYWYRQDPGQGLRLIYYSQIVNDFQKGDIAEGYSVSREKKESFPLTVTSAQKNPTAFYLCASTRTGEGSQPQHFGDGTRLSIL.

The genes are TRBV6-6 and TRBJ1-1; no firm D call. The germline gives CDR1 MNHNY, CDR2 SVGAGI (reference sequence). CDR3 length: 14 residues. V was clipped by 6 bases and J by 5 bases, with 16 bases between them. This CDR3 reads CASSLLGSTTEAFF. CDR3 in DNA: TGTGCCAGCAGCCTCCTGGGCAGCACGACTGAAGCTTTCTTT.

This clone was observed a handful of times. The rearrangement joins TRBV11-1 to TRBJ2-1; D might be TRBD2 (6 bases). This CDR3 comprises 13 residues. With 1 base removed from V and 10 bases from J, the gap between germline ends came to 11 bases. CDR1 is SGHAT, CDR2 FQDESV, per germline (reference sequence). The CDR3, as DNA: TGTGCCAGCAGCTTAGGTTGGGGGGACGAGCAGTTCTTC. It yields the protein CASSLGWGDEQFF.

This clone was seen a handful of times. The chain combines TRBV5-1 with TRBJ2-3; 7 bases are a match to TRBD1. V shed 4 bases and J 1 base; nucleotides not matched to a gene: 6. Germline loops: CDR1 SGHRS, CDR2 YFSETQ. The CDR3 is 15 amino acids. The CDR3 sequence is CASSPTDRRTDTQYF. The CDR3 DNA sequence: TGCGCCAGCAGCCCGACGGACAGGCGCACAGATACGCAGTATTTT.

This rearrangement joins TRBV7-9 to TRBJ2-3, with 12 bases matching TRBD2. There are 15 residues in the CDR3. Trimming cost V 5 bases and J 1 base; bases outside gene matches: 1. Germline lookup yields CDR1 SEHNR and CDR2 FQNEAQ (reference sequence). CDR3: CASSRTSGGTDTQYF. CDR3 coding DNA: TGTGCCAGCAGCCGGACTAGCGGGGGCACAGATACGCAGTATTTT.

The gene calls are TRBV25-1 and TRBJ1-4, with D unresolved. The germline CDR1 and CDR2 sequences are MGHDK and SYGVNS. The V end was cut by 7 bases, the J end by 7 bases, with 13 bases between. The CDR3 is 13 residues long. The CDR3 here is CASTSGESEKLFF. For the CDR3, the DNA is TGTGCCAGCACCAGTGGGGAGAGTGAAAAACTGTTTTTT.

The rearrangement links TRBV28 to TRBJ1-2; 7 bases line up with TRBD1. This CDR3 contains 14 residues. CDR1 is MDHEN and CDR2 is SYDVKM in the germline V gene. V lost 7 bases, J lost 0 bases, and 5 bases stayed unmatched. CDR3 sequence reads: CASTTGTTNYGYTF. DNA for the CDR3: TGTGCCAGCACGACAGGGACCACTAACTATGGCTACACCTTC.

In nucleotides, the CDR3 is TGTGCCAGCAGCCAAGTTTTTCCCCCGGGGAACACTGAAGCTTTCTTT. Its translation: CASSQVFPPGNTEAFF. This sequence joins TRBV14 and TRBJ1-1; D remains unclear. V lost 1 base and J 1 base, leaving 13 bases between the germline ends. This CDR3 has 16 residues. The germline CDR1 and CDR2 sequences are SGHDN and FVKESK.

The chain uses TRBV11-3 and TRBJ2-1; no reliable D call. This CDR3 comprises 15 residues. Germline CDR1 and CDR2: SGHNT and YENEEA. V was trimmed by 7 bases and J by 6 bases, leaving 19 bases between them. The CDR3 nucleotides read TGTGCCAGCACCCGCCGACATGGTGAGCTCAATGAGCAGTTCTTC. Amino acids: CASTRRHGELNEQFF.